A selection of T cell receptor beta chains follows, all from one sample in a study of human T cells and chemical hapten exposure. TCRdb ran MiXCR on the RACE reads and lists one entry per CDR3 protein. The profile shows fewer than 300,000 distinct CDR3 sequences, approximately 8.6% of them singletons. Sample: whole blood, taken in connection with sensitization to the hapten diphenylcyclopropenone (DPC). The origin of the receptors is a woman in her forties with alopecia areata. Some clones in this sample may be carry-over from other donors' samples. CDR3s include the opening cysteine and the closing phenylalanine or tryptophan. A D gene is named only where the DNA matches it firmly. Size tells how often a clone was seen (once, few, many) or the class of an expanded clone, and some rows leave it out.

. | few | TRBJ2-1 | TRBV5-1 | CASSPVAEQFF
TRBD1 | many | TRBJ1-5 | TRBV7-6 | CASSLQGDQPQHF
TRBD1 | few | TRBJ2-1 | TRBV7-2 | CASSGRRQGNEQFF
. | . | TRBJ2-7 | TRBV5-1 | CASGKTDLSYEQYF
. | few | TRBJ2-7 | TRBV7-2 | CASSSQTARAGDEQYF
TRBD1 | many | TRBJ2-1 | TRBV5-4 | CASSPGQGVYNEQFF
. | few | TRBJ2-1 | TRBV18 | CASSHRQGGGSNYNEQFF
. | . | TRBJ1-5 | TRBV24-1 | CATSDRKDQPQHF
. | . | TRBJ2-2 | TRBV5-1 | CASSLTRANTGELFF
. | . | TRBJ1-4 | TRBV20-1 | CSAARGVTNEKLFF
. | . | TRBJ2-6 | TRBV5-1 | CASSPTGSPGANVLTF
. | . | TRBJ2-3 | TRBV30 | CASWTVTDTQYF
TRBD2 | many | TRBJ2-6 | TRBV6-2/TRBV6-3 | CASTVLAGGTVLTF
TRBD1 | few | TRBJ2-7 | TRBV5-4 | CASSLEGAGVSYEQYF
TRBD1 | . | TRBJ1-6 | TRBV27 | CASRRQGARTENSPLHF
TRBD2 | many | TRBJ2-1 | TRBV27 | CASSWSGSYNEQFF
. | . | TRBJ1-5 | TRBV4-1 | CASSQVLGNQPQHF
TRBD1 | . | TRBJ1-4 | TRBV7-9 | CASSLGDRDLTEKLFF
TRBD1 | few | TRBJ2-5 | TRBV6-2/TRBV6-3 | CASRTPGQGGETQYF
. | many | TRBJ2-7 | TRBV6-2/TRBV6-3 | CASSYPSDSSYEQYF
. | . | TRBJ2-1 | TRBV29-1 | CSAVRVSSYNEQFF
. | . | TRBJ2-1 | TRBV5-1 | CASSPTSTLYNEQFF
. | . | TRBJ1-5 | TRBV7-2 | CAAGDSNQPQHF
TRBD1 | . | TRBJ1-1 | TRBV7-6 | CASSSGGRDRGWTEAFF
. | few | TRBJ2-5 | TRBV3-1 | CASSRTGTLAAPQYF
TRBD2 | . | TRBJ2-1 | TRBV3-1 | CASMHKGRGNEQFF
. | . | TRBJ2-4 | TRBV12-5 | CASLRERKKNIQYF
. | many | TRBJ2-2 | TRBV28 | CASSPGGGIRTNTGELFF
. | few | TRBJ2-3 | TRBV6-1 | CASRQSRLRPVSTDTQYF
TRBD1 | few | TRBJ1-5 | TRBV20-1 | CSARPLGQLNQPQHF
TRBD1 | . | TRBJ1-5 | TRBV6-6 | CASSQPDRGHQPQHF
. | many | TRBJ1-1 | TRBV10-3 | CAIKSDGTEAFF
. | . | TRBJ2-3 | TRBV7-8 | CASSWTASSDTQYF
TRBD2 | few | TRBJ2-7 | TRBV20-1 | CSARGLAGRLNEQYF
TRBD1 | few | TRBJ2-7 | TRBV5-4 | CASSRPGQEQYF
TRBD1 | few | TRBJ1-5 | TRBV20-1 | CSARESGQGAQPQHF
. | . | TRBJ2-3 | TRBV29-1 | CSVEGGIMDTQYF
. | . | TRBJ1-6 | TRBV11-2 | CASSTTQRSPLHF
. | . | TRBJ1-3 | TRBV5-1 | CASSSPGPAGNTIYF
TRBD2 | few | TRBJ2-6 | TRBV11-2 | CASSSRTSGPSGANVLTF
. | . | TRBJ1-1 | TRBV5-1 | CASSLSIGRPNTEAFF
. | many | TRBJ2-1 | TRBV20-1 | CSARENNEQFF
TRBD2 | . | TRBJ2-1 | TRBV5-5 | CASSASGSPRNEQFF
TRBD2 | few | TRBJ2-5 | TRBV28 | CASSLRLAGGPLETQYF
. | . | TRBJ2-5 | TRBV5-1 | CASSPLGAQETQYF
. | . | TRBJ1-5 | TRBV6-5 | CASSYYRGYTLNQPQHF
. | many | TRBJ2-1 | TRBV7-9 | CASTVGRDGEQFF
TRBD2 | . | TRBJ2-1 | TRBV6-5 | CASRLLAGGPDEQFF
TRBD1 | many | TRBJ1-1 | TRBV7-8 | CASSFGTGAEAFF
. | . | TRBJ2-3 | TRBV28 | CASSFPLDLRGITDTQYF
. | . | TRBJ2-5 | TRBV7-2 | CASSLIWDEETQYF
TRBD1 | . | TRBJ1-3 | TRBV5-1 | CASSKGQQRGSGNTIYF